Below, 21 T cell receptor beta chains from the same sample are listed, as sequenced in a study of Graves' ophthalmopathy and Graves' hyperthyroidism. Amplification targeted the TCR beta CDR3 regions, with RNA transcripts as the source material. First-round RT-PCR with HTBI primers preceded a second-round multiplex PCR. TCRdb redid the calling of the multiplex PCR reads with MiXCR, one entry per CDR3 protein. The table lists over a million distinct CDR3 sequences, about 40% of them singletons, with 8.5% to 14% in the top ten. Sequencing input: peripheral blood or thyroid tissue (not recorded which). The receptors derive from an adult man with Graves' hyperthyroidism.

This sequence joins TRBV7-9 and TRBJ2-2; no clear D. Germline assignment: CDR1 SEHNR and CDR2 FQNEAQ (reference sequence). The germline V and J ends were trimmed by 5 bases and 9 bases, with 28 bases remaining between them. The CDR3 has 18 residues. The CDR3 region has the DNA TGTGCCAGCAGCCTCAAGCCTAAATATTCACAGTTTCCCCGGGAGCTGTTTTTT. This encodes CASSLKPKYSQFPRELFF.

This clonotype was seen only a few times. This chain joins TRBV12-3 or TRBV12-4 and TRBJ2-2; D might be TRBD1 or TRBD2, each matching 5 bases. V lost 5 bases and J lost 2, with 18 bases in between. This CDR3 has 17 amino acids. The CDR3 reads CASSNIRDQINTGELFF. Written as DNA, the CDR3 is TGTGCCAGCAGTAACATCCGGGACCAAATAAACACCGGGGAGCTGTTTTTT.

This clonotype occurred a few times. V and J are TRBV5-8 and TRBJ1-4; unclear D gene. CDR3 length equals 16 residues. The germline V and J ends were trimmed by 4 bases and 0 bases, with 13 bases remaining between them. Germline CDR1 SGHTS, CDR2 YDEGEE. CDR3 bases: TGTGCCAGCAGCCAGATAGGGATCACAACTAATGAAAAACTGTTTTTT. This encodes CASSQIGITTNEKLFF.

The V gene is TRBV10-3, the J gene TRBJ1-1; no reliable D call. This CDR3 is built from 14 residues. Germline CDR1 reads ENHRY; CDR2 reads SYGVKD. CDR3 region: CTSSEVLGSLDAFF. DNA of the CDR3: TGTACCAGCAGTGAAGTCCTAGGGTCTTTGGATGCTTTCTTT.

The table lists this clonotype with a few counts. The chain has TRBV10-3 and TRBJ1-2; 7 nucleotides align to TRBD1. The germline CDR1 and CDR2 sequences are ENHRY and SYGVKD. The CDR3 covers 14 residues. Unmatched junction bases numbered 15, after V lost 5 bases and J lost 12 bases. CDR3 amino acids: CAISPTGSTERNTF. CDR3 DNA: TGTGCCATCAGTCCGACAGGGTCCACTGAAAGAAACACCTTC.

This clonotype was found many times. This chain connects TRBV7-2 to TRBJ1-5; unclear D gene. This CDR3 is built from 15 residues. The germline V gene encodes CDR1 SGHTA and CDR2 FQGNSA. V was trimmed by 1 base and J by 5 bases, leaving 12 bases between them. The DNA of the CDR3 is TGTGCCAGCAGCTTAGAAGGGCAATTCGATCAGCCCCAGCATTTT. It specifies CASSLEGQFDQPQHF. Full variable domain (rest looked up from reference TRBV7-2 and TRBJ1-5): GAGVSQSPSNKVTEKGKDVELRCDPISGHTALYWYRQSLGQGLEFLIYFQGNSAPDKSGLPSDRFSAERTGGSVSTLTIQRTQQEDSAVYLCASSLEGQFDQPQHFGDGTRLSIL.

A remark on this clonotype: This may be a read error: a much more frequent sequence differs by one nucleotide. V gene TRBV7-8 combines with J gene TRBJ1-5; D gene uncertain. The germline CDR1 and CDR2 sequences are SGHVS and FQNEAQ. This CDR3 has 12 amino acids. CDR3 loop: CAGSFSTQPQHF. For the CDR3, the DNA is TGTGCCGGCAGCTTTTCCACACAGCCCCAGCATTTT.

This clonotype came up a few times. CDR3 loop: CASFRVGETQYF. The CDR3, as DNA: TGTGCCAGCTTCAGGGTAGGAGAGACCCAGTACTTC. The chain links TRBV6-1 to TRBJ2-5; maybe TRBD1 (5 bases). Per germline, CDR1 MNHNS and CDR2 SASEGT. The CDR3 spans 12 residues. Trimming cost V 8 bases and J 4 bases, with 11 bases left between them.

At least ten counts were recorded for this clonotype. V and J are TRBV29-1 and TRBJ1-4; TRBD1 might be the D (6 bases). Per the germline V gene, CDR1 is SQVTM and CDR2 is ANQGSEA. The CDR3 is 12 residues long. Trimming removed 8 bases at V and 10 bases at J, with 17 bases between. CDR3: CSSLGGTGKLFF. The CDR3 nucleotides read TGCAGCTCCCTAGGGGGTACAGGAAAACTGTTTTTT.

In the case of this clonotype: A read error may produce the germline difference seen at one junction end. This chain's CDR3 is CVSSGGGGAFYEQYF. For the CDR3, the DNA is TGTGTCAGCAGTGGAGGAGGGGGGGCCTTCTACGAGCAGTACTTC. The chain uses TRBV2 and TRBJ2-7, with D possibly TRBD2 on 7 matching bases. The CDR3 length is 15 residues. Germline V gene lookup returns CDR1 SNHLY and CDR2 FYNNEI.

J is TRBJ1-5 and V is TRBV2, with TRBD1 matching over 8 bases. CDR1 is SNHLY and CDR2 is FYNNEI in the germline V gene. V lost 5 bases to trimming and J lost 6 bases; unmatched junction nucleotides: 21. The CDR3 totals 19 residues. CDR3 sequence: CASSQSTGEGPIYSQPQHF. The CDR3, as DNA: TGTGCCAGCAGTCAATCGACAGGGGAAGGCCCTATTTACAGTCAGCCCCAGCATTTT.

At least ten counts were recorded for this clonotype. This sequence joins TRBV7-8 and TRBJ2-5; 15 bases fit TRBD2. Germline CDR1 reads SGHVS; CDR2 reads FQNEAQ. Germline trimming cut 5 bases from V and 7 bases from J; bases unmatched to any gene: 5. The CDR3 covers 15 residues. CDR3: CASSPRTSGRGTQYF. CDR3 in DNA: TGTGCCAGCAGCCCAAGGACTAGCGGGAGGGGGACCCAGTACTTC.

The rearrangement joins TRBV12-3 or TRBV12-4 to TRBJ1-5; TRBD1 is a possible D gene (5 bases). The V gene lost 6 bases and the J gene lost 0 bases, with 27 bases spanning the gap. This CDR3 is 20 amino acids long. The CDR3 DNA sequence: TGTGCCAGCAGACCACGCCAGGGCGCAGGCCAGCTGTATAGCAATCAGCCCCAGCATTTT. Protein: CASRPRQGAGQLYSNQPQHF.

The V and J genes are TRBV7-8 and TRBJ2-5; 7 bases line up with TRBD1. Germline V gene data show CDR1 as SGHVS and CDR2 as FQNEAQ. J lost 5 bases, V lost 5 bases, and 8 bases had no gene match. This CDR3 has 14 amino acids. The CDR3 is CASSPGQRWETQYF. In DNA form, the CDR3 reads TGTGCCAGCAGCCCGGGACAGCGTTGGGAGACCCAGTACTTC.

In its sample, this clonotype was seen many times. V gene TRBV7-2 combines with J gene TRBJ2-7, with 7 bases matching TRBD1. Germline-derived CDR1 and CDR2 are SGHTA and FQGNSA. The J segment lost 6 bases and the V segment lost 9 bases, leaving 14 bases of the junction unmatched. The CDR3 is 14 residues long. CDR3 sequence (DNA): TGTGCCAGTTCCTACCGGGACAGCTACCGCGAGCAGTACTTC. Translating it yields CASSYRDSYREQYF. Based on the CDR3 plus reference TRBV7-2 and TRBJ2-7, the full variable domain is GAGVSQSPSNKVTEKGKDVELRCDPISGHTALYWYRQSLGQGLEFLIYFQGNSAPDKSGLPSDRFSAERTGGSVSTLTIQRTQQEDSAVYLCASSYRDSYREQYFGPGTRLTVT.

This clonotype was seen more than once but under ten times. This sequence joins TRBV2 and TRBJ1-5, with D perhaps matching TRBD1 (5 bases). Trimming cost V 6 bases and J 5 bases, with 20 bases left between them. The germline CDR1 and CDR2 sequences are SNHLY and FYNNEI. CDR3 length equals 16 residues. The chain's CDR3 is CASRRNQGVGDQPQHF. CDR3 in DNA: TGTGCCAGCAGAAGAAACCAGGGAGTTGGGGATCAGCCCCAGCATTTT.

CDR3 bases: TGCAGTGCTAGAATGTCTGGGACAGGGCGACAGCCCCAGCATTTT. Translation gives CSARMSGTGRQPQHF. The chain recombines TRBV20-1 with TRBJ1-5; 9 bases fit TRBD1. Trimming removed 2 bases from V and 7 bases from J; junction bases left unmatched: 9. The germline V gene encodes CDR1 DFQATT and CDR2 SNEGSKA (reference sequence). The CDR3 contains 15 residues.

The sample holds many counts of this clonotype. This sequence joins TRBV29-1 and TRBJ1-2, with D possibly being TRBD1 (5 bases). CDR1 is SQVTM and CDR2 is ANQGSEA in the germline V gene. With 5 bases removed from V and 1 base from J, the gap between germline ends came to 14 bases. This CDR3 has 14 amino acids. The CDR3 bases are TGCAGCGTTTCTCCGGGACGGAGTAACTATGGCTACACCTTC. This encodes CSVSPGRSNYGYTF.

Turning to this clonotype: A much larger clone differs from this one at a single base, so this may be a read error. This chain joins TRBV7-2 and TRBJ1-1; D may be TRBD1 (6 bases). Per the germline V gene, CDR1 is SGHTA and CDR2 is FQGNSA. This CDR3 region has 15 residues. V dropped 5 bases and J dropped 3 bases, with 16 bases sitting between them. This CDR3 reads CASSKDQGIDTEAFF. The CDR3 nucleotides read TGTGCCAGCAGCAAAGACCAGGGGATTGACACTGAAGCTTTCTTT.

This clonotype was found many times. The gene calls are TRBV25-1 and TRBJ1-2; D remains ambiguous. CDR1 MGHDK and CDR2 SYGVNS come from the germline V gene. V lost 0 bases and J lost 6, with 11 bases in between. The CDR3 is 14 residues long. The CDR3 DNA sequence: TGTGCCAGCAGTGAATATAGAGGCACCGATGGCTACACCTTC. Translating gives CASSEYRGTDGYTF.

On this clonotype: Just one base apart from a much larger clone, this may be a read error. The chain recombines TRBV12-3 or TRBV12-4 with TRBJ2-7; D unclear. The V end was cut by 5 bases, the J end by 6 bases, with 11 bases between. The CDR3 contains 12 residues. In DNA form, the CDR3 reads TGTGCCAGCAGTCCTCCCTTACCCGAGCAGTACTTC. Protein product: CASSPPLPEQYF.